The 12 T cell receptor beta chains in this list originate from one sample, sequenced in a study of blood T cells in healthy people across ages. Combining a sample-barcoded 5' primer with a J-beta primer mix, a second PCR ran for roughly 6 to 12 cycles. TCRdb redid the calling of the 5' RACE reads with MiXCR, one entry per CDR3 protein. The sample records hundreds of thousands of distinct CDR3 sequences, 25% to 30% being singletons. The specimen was blood. These TCRs come from a woman aged 80 or older in good health.

This clonotype was seen only a few times. Possible read error: a much larger clone is one base away. The chain carries TRBV7-9 and TRBJ2-4, with 13 positions matching TRBD2. The tail of the sequence fits TRBJ2-7 better, so the J call may be wrong. Per the germline V gene, CDR1 is SEHNR and CDR2 is FQNEAQ (reference sequence). The CDR3 totals 17 residues. Here the CDR3 DNA reads TGTGCCAGCAGCCCCTATCCGGGACTAGCGGGGCAGGCCGAGCAGTACTTC. Its protein is CASSPYPGLAGQAEQYF.

About this clonotype itself: It may be a read error: a sequence one base away is much more abundant. The chain couples TRBV5-4 to TRBJ2-7; TRBD2 matches at 11 bases. The J call may not be correct, given that the DNA end is closer to TRBJ2-5. This CDR3 is built from 15 residues. From germline, CDR1 is SGHNT and CDR2 YYREEE (reference sequence). The CDR3 is CAGSLVSGGAETQYF. In DNA, the CDR3 is TGTGCCGGCAGCTTGGTTAGCGGGGGGGCGGAGACCCAGTACTTC.

In the case of this clonotype: Just one base apart from a much larger clone, this may be a read error. The rearrangement joins TRBV28 to TRBJ2-3; D is unclear. CDR3 size: 14 residues. Germline V gene lookup returns CDR1 MDHEN and CDR2 SYDVKM. Trimming removed 4 bases at V and 6 bases at J, with 14 bases between. The CDR3 DNA reads TGTGCCAGCAGTTCCGCCTTTGACGGTGATACGCAGTATTTT. Translation gives CASSSAFDGDTQYF.

V and J are TRBV3-1 and TRBJ2-3; 9 nucleotides match TRBD2. The V segment lost 0 bases and the J segment 4 bases; nucleotides outside the gene matches: 2. The CDR3 extends over 15 amino acids. Germline V gene sequence: CDR1 LGHDT, CDR2 YNNKEL (reference sequence). The DNA for the CDR3 is TGTGCCAGCAGCCAAGAGGGACTAGCCCCAGATACGCAGTATTTT. It codes for CASSQEGLAPDTQYF.

This chain uses TRBV5-1 with TRBJ2-6, with D perhaps matching TRBD1 or TRBD2 (5 bases each). V was clipped by 0 bases and J by 1 base, with 11 bases between them. CDR1 SGHRS and CDR2 YFSETQ come from the germline V gene. This CDR3 region has 17 residues. CDR3 nucleotide sequence: TGCGCCAGCAGCTTGGAGGGACCGCTATCTGGGGCCAACGTCCTGACTTTC. Translating gives CASSLEGPLSGANVLTF.

Worth noting for this clonotype: Being one base from a much bigger clone, this may be a read error. The V call is TRBV7-6, the J call TRBJ2-7, with TRBD2 matching 8 bases. The junction had 8 bases not matched to a gene; V was cut back by 1 base and J by 0 bases. The CDR3 length is 17 residues. Germline loops: CDR1 SGHVS, CDR2 FNYEAQ. The CDR3 is CASSLGKRGFPSYEQYF. CDR3 in DNA: TGTGCCAGCAGCTTAGGCAAGCGGGGGTTCCCCTCCTACGAGCAGTACTTC.

This clonotype was detected many times. The chain has TRBV2 and TRBJ2-7; D unresolved. This CDR3 is built from 13 residues. Deletions cut 2 bases from V and 3 bases from J, with 8 bases between. From germline, CDR1 is SNHLY and CDR2 FYNNEI. CDR3 DNA sequence: TGTGCCAGCAGTGAAAGTGCGGACTACGAGCAGTACTTC. Translation gives CASSESADYEQYF.

This clonotype was detected many times. The rearrangement links TRBV7-6 to TRBJ1-6; D gene unclear. Trimming stripped 5 bases from V and 6 bases from J, with 5 bases between. Germline values: CDR1 SGHVS, CDR2 FNYEAQ. CDR3 length equals 12 residues. The CDR3 nucleotides read TGTGCCAGCAGCGAACCTAATTCACCCCTCCACTTT. Translation gives CASSEPNSPLHF.

This clonotype appeared a few times. The chain joins TRBV12-3 or TRBV12-4 to TRBJ2-3, with a possible D match to TRBD1 (5 bases). V lost 3 bases and J 3 bases, leaving 13 bases between the germline ends. The CDR3 covers 15 residues. In DNA, the CDR3 is TGTGCCAGCAGTTTCCCCAAGGGGCCGACAGATACGCAGTATTTT. Translating gives CASSFPKGPTDTQYF.

This clonotype was seen ten or more times. V usage is TRBV7-2 and J usage is TRBJ2-7, with no clear D. The CDR3 is 16 residues long. Germline-derived CDR1 and CDR2 are SGHTA and FQGNSA. V was cut by 1 base and J by 0 bases, with 13 bases left in between. CDR3 in DNA: TGTGCCAGCAGCTTAGTGGGCAGTAGGGCCTCCTACGAGCAGTACTTC. This codes for CASSLVGSRASYEQYF.

On this clonotype itself: One base away lies a much larger clone, so this may be a sequencing read error. This chain uses TRBV20-1 with TRBJ1-6; maybe TRBD1 (6 bases). Trimming pared 1 base from V and 5 bases from J, leaving 9 bases between. The germline V gene has CDR1 DFQATT and CDR2 SNEGSKA (reference sequence). The CDR3 sequence is 14 residues long. DNA for the CDR3: TGCAGTGCTAGAGGGACAGTACATAATTCACCCCTCCACTTT. Translating it yields CSARGTVHNSPLHF.

This CDR3 reads CASSDRDRVSYEQYF. DNA of the CDR3: TGTGCCAGCAGCGACCGGGACAGGGTATCCTACGAGCAGTACTTC. The chain has TRBV7-2 and TRBJ2-7; 9 bases are shared with TRBD1. Germline V gives CDR1 SGHTA, CDR2 FQGNSA. The V gene end was trimmed by 5 bases and the J gene end by 1 base; junction bases not matched to a gene: 6. The CDR3 runs 15 residues.